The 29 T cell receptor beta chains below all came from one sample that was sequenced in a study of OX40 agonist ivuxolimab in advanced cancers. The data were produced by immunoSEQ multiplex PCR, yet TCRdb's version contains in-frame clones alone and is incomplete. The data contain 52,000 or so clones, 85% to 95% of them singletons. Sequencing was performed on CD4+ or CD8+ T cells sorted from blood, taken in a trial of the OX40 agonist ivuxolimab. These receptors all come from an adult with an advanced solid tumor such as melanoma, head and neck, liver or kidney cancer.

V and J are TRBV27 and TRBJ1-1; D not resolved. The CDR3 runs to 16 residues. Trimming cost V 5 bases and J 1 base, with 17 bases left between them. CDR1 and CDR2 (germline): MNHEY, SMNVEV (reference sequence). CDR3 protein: CASSPRPGGRNTEAFF. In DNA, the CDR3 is TGTGCCAGCAGTCCCCGACCTGGAGGGAGGAACACTGAAGCTTTCTTT.

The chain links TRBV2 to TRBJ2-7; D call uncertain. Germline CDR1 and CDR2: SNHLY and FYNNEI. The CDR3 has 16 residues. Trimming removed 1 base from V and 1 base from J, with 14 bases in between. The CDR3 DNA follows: TGTGCCAGCAGTGAAGAGTGGGGTTACAGTTCCTACGAGCAGTACTTC. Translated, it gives CASSEEWGYSSYEQYF.

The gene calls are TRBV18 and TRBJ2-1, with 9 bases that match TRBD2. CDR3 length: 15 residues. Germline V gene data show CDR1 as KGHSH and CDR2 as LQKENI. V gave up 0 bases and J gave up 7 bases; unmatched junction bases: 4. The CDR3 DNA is TGTGCCAGCTCACCACCGCTAGCGGGATCAAATGAGCAGTTCTTC. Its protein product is CASSPPLAGSNEQFF.

CDR3 DNA: TGTGCCTGGAGCCCAGGGGGAGGCTACACCTTC. This gives the protein CAWSPGGGYTF. V usage is TRBV30 and J usage is TRBJ1-2; 7 bases are shared with TRBD1. Looked up from germline, CDR1 is GTSNPN and CDR2 is SVGIG (reference sequence). The CDR3 contains 11 residues. J lost 8 bases, V lost 3 bases, and 3 bases had no gene match.

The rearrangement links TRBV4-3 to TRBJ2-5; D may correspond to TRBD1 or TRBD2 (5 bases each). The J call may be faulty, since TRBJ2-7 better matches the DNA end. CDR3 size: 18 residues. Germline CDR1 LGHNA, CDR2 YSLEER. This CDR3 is CASSQDTYLGTLENEQYF. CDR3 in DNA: TGCGCCAGCAGCCAAGACACTTATCTCGGGACCCTCGAAAACGAGCAGTACTTC.

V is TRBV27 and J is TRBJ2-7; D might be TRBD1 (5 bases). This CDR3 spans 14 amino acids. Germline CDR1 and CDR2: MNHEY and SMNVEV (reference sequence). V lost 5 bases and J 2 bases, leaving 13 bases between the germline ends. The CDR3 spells CASSADSEPYEQYF. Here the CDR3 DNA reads TGTGCCAGCAGTGCCGACAGCGAGCCCTACGAGCAGTACTTC.

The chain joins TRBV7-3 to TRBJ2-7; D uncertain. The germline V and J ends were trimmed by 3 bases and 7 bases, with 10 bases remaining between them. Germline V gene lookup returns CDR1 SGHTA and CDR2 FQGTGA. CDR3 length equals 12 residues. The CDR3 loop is CASSFVPGEQYF. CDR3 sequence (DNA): TGTGCCAGCAGCTTTGTGCCCGGTGAGCAGTACTTC.

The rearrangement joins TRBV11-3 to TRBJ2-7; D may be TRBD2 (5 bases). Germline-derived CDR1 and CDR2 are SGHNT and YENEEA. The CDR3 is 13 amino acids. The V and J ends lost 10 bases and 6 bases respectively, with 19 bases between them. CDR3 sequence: CATSPGLAFEQYF. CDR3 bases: TGTGCCACCTCCCCCGGGCTAGCTTTCGAGCAGTACTTC. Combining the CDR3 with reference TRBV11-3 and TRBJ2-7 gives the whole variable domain EAGVVQSPRYKIIEKKQPVAFWCNPISGHNTLYWYLQNLGQGPELLIRYENEEAVDDSQLPKDRFSAERLKGVDSTLKIQPAELGDSAVYLCATSPGLAFEQYFGPGTRLTVT.

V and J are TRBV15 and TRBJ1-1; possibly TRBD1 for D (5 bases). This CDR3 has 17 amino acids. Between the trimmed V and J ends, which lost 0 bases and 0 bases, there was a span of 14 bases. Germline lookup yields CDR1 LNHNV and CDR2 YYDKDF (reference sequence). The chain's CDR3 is CATSRDWAGPMNTEAFF. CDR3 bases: TGTGCCACCAGCAGAGATTGGGCAGGGCCCATGAACACTGAAGCTTTCTTT.

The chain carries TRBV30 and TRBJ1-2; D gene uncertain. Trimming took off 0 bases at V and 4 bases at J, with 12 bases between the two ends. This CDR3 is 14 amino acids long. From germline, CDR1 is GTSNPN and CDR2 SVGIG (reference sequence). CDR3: CAWSVPPARYGYTF. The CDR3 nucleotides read TGTGCCTGGAGTGTACCGCCAGCTCGCTATGGCTACACCTTC.

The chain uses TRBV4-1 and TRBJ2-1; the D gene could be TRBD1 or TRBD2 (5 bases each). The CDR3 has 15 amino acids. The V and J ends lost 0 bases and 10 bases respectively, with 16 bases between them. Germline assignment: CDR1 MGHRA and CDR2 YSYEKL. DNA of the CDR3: TGCGCCAGCAGCCAAGAACCCGGGGCTGCCCAAGAGCAGTTCTTC. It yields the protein CASSQEPGAAQEQFF.

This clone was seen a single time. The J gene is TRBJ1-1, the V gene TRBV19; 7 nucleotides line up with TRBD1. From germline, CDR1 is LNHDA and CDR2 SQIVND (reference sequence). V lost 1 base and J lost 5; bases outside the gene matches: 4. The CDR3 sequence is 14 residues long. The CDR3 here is CASSIGQGETEAFF. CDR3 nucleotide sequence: TGTGCCAGTAGTATAGGACAGGGCGAGACTGAAGCTTTCTTT.

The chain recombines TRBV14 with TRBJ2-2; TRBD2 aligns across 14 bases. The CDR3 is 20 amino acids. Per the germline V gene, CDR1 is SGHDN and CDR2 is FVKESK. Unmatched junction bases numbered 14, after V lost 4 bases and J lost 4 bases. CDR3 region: CASSPELTSGRARGTGELFF. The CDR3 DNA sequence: TGTGCCAGCAGCCCCGAACTGACTAGCGGGAGGGCCAGGGGCACCGGGGAGCTGTTTTTT.

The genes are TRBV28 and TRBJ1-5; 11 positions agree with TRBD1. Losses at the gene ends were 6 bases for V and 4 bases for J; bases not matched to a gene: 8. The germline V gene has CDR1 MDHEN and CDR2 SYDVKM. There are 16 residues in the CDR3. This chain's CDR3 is CASSQTGTGGNQPQHF. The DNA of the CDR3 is TGTGCCAGCAGCCAGACCGGGACAGGGGGAAATCAGCCCCAGCATTTT.

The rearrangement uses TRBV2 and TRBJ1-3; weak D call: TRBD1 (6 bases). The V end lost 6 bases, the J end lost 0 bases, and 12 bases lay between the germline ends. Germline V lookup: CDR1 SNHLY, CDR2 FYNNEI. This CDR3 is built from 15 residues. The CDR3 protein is CASRTGFLSGNTIYF. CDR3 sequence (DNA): TGTGCCAGCAGGACAGGTTTCCTCTCTGGAAACACCATATATTTT.

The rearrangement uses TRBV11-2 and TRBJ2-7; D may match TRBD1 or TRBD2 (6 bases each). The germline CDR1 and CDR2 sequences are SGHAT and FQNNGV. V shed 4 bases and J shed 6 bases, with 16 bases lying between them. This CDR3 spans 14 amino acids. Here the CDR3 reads CASSSPSRGREQYF. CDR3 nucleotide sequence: TGTGCCAGCAGCTCCCCCTCACGGGGGCGCGAGCAGTACTTC.

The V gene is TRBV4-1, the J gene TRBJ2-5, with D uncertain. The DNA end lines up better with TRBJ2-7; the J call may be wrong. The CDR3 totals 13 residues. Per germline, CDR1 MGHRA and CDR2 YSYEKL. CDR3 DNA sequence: TGCGCCAGCAGCCAAGTCCCCAGCTACGAGCAGTACTTC. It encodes CASSQVPSYEQYF.

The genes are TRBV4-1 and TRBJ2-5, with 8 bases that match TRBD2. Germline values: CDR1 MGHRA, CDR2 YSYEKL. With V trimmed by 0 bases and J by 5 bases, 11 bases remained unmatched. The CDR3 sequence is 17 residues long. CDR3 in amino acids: CASSQEPQRGRLETQYF. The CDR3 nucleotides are TGCGCCAGCAGCCAAGAGCCCCAGCGGGGGCGGTTGGAGACCCAGTACTTC.

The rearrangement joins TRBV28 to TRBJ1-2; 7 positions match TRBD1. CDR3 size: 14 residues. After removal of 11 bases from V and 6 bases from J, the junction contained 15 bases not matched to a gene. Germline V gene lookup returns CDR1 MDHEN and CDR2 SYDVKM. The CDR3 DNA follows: TGTGCCCTGAGGTTGGGGGGGACAGCGAATGGCTACACCTTC. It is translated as CALRLGGTANGYTF.

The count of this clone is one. CDR3 bases: TGTGCCAGCCCTAGCGCCCTGGACAAATCTTGGGGCTACACCTTC. Translated, it gives CASPSALDKSWGYTF. The chain links TRBV28 to TRBJ1-2; D is perhaps TRBD1 (5 bases). There are 15 residues in the CDR3. CDR1 is MDHEN and CDR2 is SYDVKM in the germline V gene. V lost 8 bases, J lost 8 bases, and 24 bases lay in between.

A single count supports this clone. DNA for the CDR3: TGTGCCAGCAGTGAAGCGCTTGGCAGGGTAGCCCACCAAGAGACCCAGTACTTC. Protein product: CASSEALGRVAHQETQYF. The rearrangement links TRBV2 to TRBJ2-5; tentative D call: TRBD1 (5 bases). Deletions cut 0 bases from V and 0 bases from J, with 17 bases between. Germline CDR1 reads SNHLY; CDR2 reads FYNNEI. This CDR3 comprises 18 residues.

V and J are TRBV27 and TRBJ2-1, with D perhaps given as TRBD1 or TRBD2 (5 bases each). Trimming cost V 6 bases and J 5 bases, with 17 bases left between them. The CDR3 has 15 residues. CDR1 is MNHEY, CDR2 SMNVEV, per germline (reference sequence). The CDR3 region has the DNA TGTGCCAGCAGCCGGGGTGGGGGTTCTAACAATGAGCAGTTCTTC. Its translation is CASSRGGGSNNEQFF.

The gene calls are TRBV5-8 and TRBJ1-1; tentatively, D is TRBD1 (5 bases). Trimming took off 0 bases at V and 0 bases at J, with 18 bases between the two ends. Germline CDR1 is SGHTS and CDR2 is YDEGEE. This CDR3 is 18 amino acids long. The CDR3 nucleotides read TGTGCCAGCAGCTTGGGAGGGGCGCTTAGGGTTCTGAACACTGAAGCTTTCTTT. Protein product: CASSLGGALRVLNTEAFF.

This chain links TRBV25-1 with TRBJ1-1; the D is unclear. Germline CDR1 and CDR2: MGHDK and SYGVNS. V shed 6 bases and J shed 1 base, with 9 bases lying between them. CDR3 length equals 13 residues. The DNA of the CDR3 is TGTGCCAGCAGAGAGGCTTCGAACACTGAAGCTTTCTTT. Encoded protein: CASREASNTEAFF.

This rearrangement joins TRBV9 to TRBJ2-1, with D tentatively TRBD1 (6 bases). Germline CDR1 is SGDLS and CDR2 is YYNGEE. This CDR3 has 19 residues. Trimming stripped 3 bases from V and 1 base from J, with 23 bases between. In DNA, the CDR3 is TGTGCCAGCAGCGGAGGGTCAGCGGCAAAAGGGGGTTCCTACAATGAGCAGTTCTTC. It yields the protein CASSGGSAAKGGSYNEQFF.

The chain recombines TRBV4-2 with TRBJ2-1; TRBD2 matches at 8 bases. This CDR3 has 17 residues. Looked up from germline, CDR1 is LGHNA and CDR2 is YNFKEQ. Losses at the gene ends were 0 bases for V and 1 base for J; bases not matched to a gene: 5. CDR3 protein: CASSQDVLADSYNEQFF. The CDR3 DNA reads TGTGCCAGCAGCCAAGATGTACTAGCGGATTCCTACAATGAGCAGTTCTTC.

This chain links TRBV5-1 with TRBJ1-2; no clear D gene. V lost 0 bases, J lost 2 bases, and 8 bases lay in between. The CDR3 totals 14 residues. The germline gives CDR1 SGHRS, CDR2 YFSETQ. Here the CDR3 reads CASSLANGNYGYTF. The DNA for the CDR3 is TGCGCCAGCAGCTTGGCCAACGGGAACTATGGCTACACCTTC.

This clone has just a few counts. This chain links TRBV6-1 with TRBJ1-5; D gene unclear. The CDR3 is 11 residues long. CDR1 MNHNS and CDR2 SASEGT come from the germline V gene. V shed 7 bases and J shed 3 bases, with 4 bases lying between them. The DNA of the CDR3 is TGTGCCAGCAATAACAATCAGCCCCAGCATTTT. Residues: CASNNNQPQHF.

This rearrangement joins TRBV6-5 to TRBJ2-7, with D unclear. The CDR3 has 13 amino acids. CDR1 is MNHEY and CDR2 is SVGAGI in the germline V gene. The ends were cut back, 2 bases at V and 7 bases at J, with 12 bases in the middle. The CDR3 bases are TGTGCCAGCAGTTACAACGGTGAAGGGGAGCAGTACTTC. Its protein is CASSYNGEGEQYF.